Sequencing of this TCR beta chain was carried out in a study of blood T cell repertoires in COVID-19 (TCRdb year 2020). Broadly, across the study: Collaborator samples came from the United States, Italy and Spain and covered acute and convalescent phases of COVID-19. A de-identified subject ID, COVID-19 status, age in years and sex were almost always included in the sample metadata. Deeply sampled blood TCRbeta repertoires from subjects exposed to, actively infected with, or recovered from COVID-19 were included in the dataset. The material from the prospective study consisted of cDNA or gDNA derived from T cells, B-cell-depleted T cells, or PBMCs. Samples came from the ongoing ImmuneRACE study (first 160 participants) plus 1,254 subjects from 6 global collaborators. The repertoires were released in a freely available public database meant as a resource for research on the immune response to SARS-CoV-2. Where HLA class I and class II types were available, the types were taken from metadata supplied by the sample provider, not from assay-based typing.

Each collaborating institution followed its own protocols to collect whole blood in K2EDTA tubes. For TCRbeta analysis, collaborator samples were shipped as frozen whole blood, as isolated PBMCs, or as DNA extracted from either sample type. Broad study findings and their caveats: Clinical and demographic metadata were provided uncurated, with the amount varying by source and participant.

Note on this clone: Its recognized antigen is unknown. Base qualities are missing; no much larger clone stands one base away.

The CDR3 goes from the cysteine to the phenylalanine over 13 residues. The sequence is cut down to CDR3 DNA, 39 bases in frame from base 1. CDR1 and CDR2, per the germline V gene (reference sequence), are SGHKS and YYEKEE. Trimming accounts for 8 bases at V and 5 bases at J, while the number of junction bases matched to no gene is 7. TCRbeta CDR3 regions were amplified from genomic DNA by means of the immunoSEQ Assay, a bias-controlled multiplex PCR. Turning to the authors' computational methods: Nucleated cell counts per sample were estimated from amplification of reference gene primers within the assay. To quantify the absolute abundance of each unique TCRbeta CDR3 rearrangement, sequence reads were collapsed and filtered. For each sample, productive Simpson clonality was calculated by taking the square root of Simpson's diversity index across productive rearrangements. This is the immuneACCESS table as TCRdb keeps it, with only in-frame sequences that have V and J called. A part of the clones is gone; compared with another copy, unresolved V genes explain less than half, and the rest is unexplained. That table supplies the V and J calls and clone size; D and trimming were determined from the DNA. The sample table records roughly 100,000 clones; approximately 80% of these occur just once. The biggest ten clones account for 15% to 19% of the sample.

The receptor chain draws on TRBV5-5 and TRBJ2-4, with 7 central nucleotides matching TRBD1. Material for sequencing was peripheral blood. The receptor's source is a woman aged 80 or older with acute or convalescent COVID-19. The encoded CDR3 is CASFRQGENIQYF. The bases are TGTGCCAGTTTCCGACAGGGCGAAAACATTCAGTACTTC.